The entry below describes one T cell receptor beta chain. The protocol was immunoSEQ multiplex PCR, while the TCRdb copy is restricted to in-frame clones and leaves out a portion. The table records about 74,000 clones, around 93% of them present only once. The V and J ends lost 7 bases and 8 bases, in that order; junction bases with no gene match: 14. Germline V gene lookup returns CDR1 SEHNR and CDR2 FQNEAQ (reference sequence). The CDR3 loop spans 14 amino acids. This sample is part of a study of technical replicates of blood from a handful of donors. This TCR was sampled from a human donor in good health. The sequenced sample was T cells isolated from PBMCs. The rearrangement uses TRBV7-9 and TRBJ2-7, with 7 bases identical to TRBD1. The CDR3 region has the DNA TGTGCCAGCACCTTTACGGCCCCAGGGGGTAAGCAGTACTTC. Its translation is CASTFTAPGGKQYF.